The 18 T cell receptor beta chains in this list originate from one sample, sequenced in a study of T cells after posttransplantation cyclophosphamide. Profiled with immunoSEQ multiplex PCR; TCRdb holds only in-frame clones, not every one. The data show 9,500 to 15,000 clones, with none appearing a single time. A marrow graft followed busulfan-fludarabine conditioning, with cyclophosphamide on days +3 and +4. Sequencing was performed on PBMCs, taken after allogeneic stem cell transplant with posttransplant cyclophosphamide. Receptors were obtained from a female patient aged 35 to 55 who received an allogeneic stem cell transplant from a related donor, was CMV-positive, and had acute GVHD only. Some of the T cells might come from the graft donor.

This clone was seen repeatedly, ten times or more. The chain couples TRBV5-1 to TRBJ1-3; TRBD1 agrees at 12 bases. The CDR3 covers 17 residues. Germline V CDR1 and CDR2: SGHRS, YFSETQ. V dropped 2 bases and J dropped 3; count of bases not matched to a gene: 6. CDR3 sequence (DNA): TGCGCCAGCAGCTTCACCGGGGACAGGGGGCTTGGAAACACCATATATTTT. It yields the protein CASSFTGDRGLGNTIYF.

There are a few counts of this clone. The V and J genes are TRBV25-1 and TRBJ1-2; no definite D call. Trimming removed 2 bases at V and 8 bases at J, with 12 bases between. The CDR3 length is 13 residues. The V gene's germline CDR1 is MGHDK and CDR2 SYGVNS. CDR3 amino acids: CASSEPAAGGYTF. The CDR3 region has the DNA TGTGCCAGCAGTGAACCCGCGGCCGGGGGCTACACCTTC.

In its sample, this clone was seen a few times. V and J are TRBV6-5 and TRBJ1-1, with unresolved D. The CDR3 runs to 13 residues. Per the germline V gene, CDR1 is MNHEY and CDR2 is SVGAGI. V was pared by 5 bases and J by 6 bases, with 13 bases between. In DNA, the CDR3 is TGTGCCAGCAGTGAAGCGGGGTCATCTGAAGCTTTCTTT. Protein sequence: CASSEAGSSEAFF.

This clone was observed at least ten times. This rearrangement joins TRBV6-1 to TRBJ2-7; TRBD2 agrees at 10 bases. The CDR3 covers 14 residues. Germline-derived CDR1 and CDR2 are MNHNS and SASEGT. V lost 3 bases and J lost 3; bases outside the gene matches: 2. Written as DNA, the CDR3 is TGTGCCAGCAGTGATAGACTAGCGGGCTACGAGCAGTACGTC. Encoded protein: CASSDRLAGYEQYV.

This clone was seen repeatedly, ten times or more. The chain links TRBV19 to TRBJ2-1; no clear D. The CDR3 has 14 amino acids. The germline gives CDR1 LNHDA, CDR2 SQIVND (reference sequence). Trimming removed 6 bases from V and 7 bases from J, with 16 bases in between. CDR3 residues: CASRLGSTGNEQFF. The DNA for the CDR3 is TGTGCCAGTAGACTGGGCAGTACTGGAAATGAGCAGTTCTTC.

This clone was seen ten or more times. The chain has TRBV11-2 and TRBJ1-3, with TRBD1 matching over 8 bases. Germline V gene sequence: CDR1 SGHAT, CDR2 FQNNGV. Trimming took 5 bases from V and 0 from J; bases not matched to a gene: 9. The CDR3 runs to 17 residues. CDR3 in amino acids: CASSLQTGVNSGNTIYF. The CDR3 nucleotides are TGTGCCAGCAGCCTCCAGACAGGGGTGAACTCTGGAAACACCATATATTTT.

At least ten counts were recorded for this clone. The chain uses TRBV7-2 and TRBJ1-2; D not resolved. There are 12 residues in the CDR3. Germline values: CDR1 SGHTA, CDR2 FQGNSA. V was cut by 2 bases and J by 4 bases, with 5 bases left in between. The CDR3 sequence is CASSLSSYGYTF. The CDR3 nucleotides read TGTGCCAGCAGCTTATCGTCCTATGGCTACACCTTC. Based on the CDR3 plus reference TRBV7-2 and TRBJ1-2, the full variable domain is GAGVSQSPSNKVTEKGKDVELRCDPISGHTALYWYRQSLGQGLEFLIYFQGNSAPDKSGLPSDRFSAERTGGSVSTLTIQRTQQEDSAVYLCASSLSSYGYTFGSGTRLTVV.

This clone was observed a handful of times. The chain couples TRBV9 to TRBJ2-3; 9 nucleotides agree with TRBD2. This CDR3 is built from 16 residues. V lost 6 bases and J lost 5; bases outside the gene matches: 13. Germline CDR1 reads SGDLS; CDR2 reads YYNGEE. CDR3 sequence reads: CASTSLAGARIDTQYF. The CDR3 DNA follows: TGTGCCAGCACCTCTTTAGCGGGGGCCAGAATAGATACGCAGTATTTT.

This clone was counted many times. The rearrangement joins TRBV18 to TRBJ1-4, with D possibly matching TRBD1 (5 bases). The germline CDR1 and CDR2 sequences are KGHSH and LQKENI. CDR3 length: 14 amino acids. V was pared by 1 base and J by 4 bases, with 7 bases between. This CDR3 is CASSPQGNNEKLFF. The CDR3 bases are TGTGCCAGCTCACCACAGGGGAATAATGAAAAACTGTTTTTT.

The chain combines TRBV7-9 with TRBJ2-5; D perhaps matches TRBD1 (6 bases). Judging by the DNA end, TRBJ2-7 fits better; the J call may be wrong. The germline gives CDR1 SEHNR, CDR2 FQNEAQ (reference sequence). This CDR3 is built from 14 residues. The CDR3 nucleotides read TGTGCCAGCAGCTTATCACCGGACAGCTACGAGCAGTACTTC. Translated, it gives CASSLSPDSYEQYF.

The table lists this clone with many counts. This chain uses TRBV6-5 with TRBJ1-1; a possible D gene is TRBD1 (6 bases). The CDR3 has 13 residues. From germline, CDR1 is MNHEY and CDR2 SVGAGI. V was shortened by 5 bases and J by 4 bases, with 11 bases between the two germline ends. This CDR3 is CASSQNRVTEAFF. The DNA of the CDR3 is TGTGCCAGCAGTCAGAACAGGGTCACTGAAGCTTTCTTT.

This clone was observed many times. The gene calls are TRBV5-6 and TRBJ1-3; D may be TRBD1 (6 bases). Germline V CDR1 and CDR2: SGHDT, YYEEEE. Trimming took off 2 bases at V and 1 base at J, with 19 bases between the two ends. The CDR3 is made up of 18 amino acids. The CDR3 here is CASSFFGQQFGSGNTIYF. The CDR3 DNA is TGTGCCAGCAGCTTCTTCGGACAGCAATTCGGGTCTGGAAACACCATATATTTT.

This clone appeared many times. V and J are TRBV4-2 and TRBJ2-3; no clear D. Germline V gives CDR1 LGHNA, CDR2 YNFKEQ. The CDR3 runs to 15 residues. V gave up 0 bases and J gave up 2 bases, with 9 bases separating them. Written as DNA, the CDR3 is TGTGCCAGCAGCCAAGAAAACAGACCCACAGATACGCAGTATTTT. Amino acids: CASSQENRPTDTQYF.

This clone was picked up many times. The J gene is TRBJ2-5, the V gene TRBV7-3; the D is unclear. Trimming took 1 base from V and 7 from J, leaving 13 bases between them. There are 14 residues in the CDR3. The germline gives CDR1 SGHTA, CDR2 FQGTGA. The chain's CDR3 is CASSLIGGPGTQYF. The CDR3 DNA reads as TGTGCCAGCAGCTTAATTGGTGGGCCTGGGACCCAGTACTTC.

This clone was counted many times. This chain uses TRBV4-1 with TRBJ2-1; 8 positions match TRBD1. Per germline, CDR1 MGHRA and CDR2 YSYEKL. The CDR3 runs 16 residues. The J segment lost 5 bases and the V segment lost 1 base, leaving 7 bases of the junction unmatched. DNA for the CDR3: TGCGCCAGCAGCCAAGGTCGACAGGGGTTTAACAATGAGCAGTTCTTC. Translated: CASSQGRQGFNNEQFF.

This clone has ten or more counts. The chain recombines TRBV11-3 with TRBJ2-1, with 10 bases fitting TRBD2. From germline, CDR1 is SGHNT and CDR2 YENEEA. Losses at the gene ends were 5 bases for V and 9 bases for J; bases not matched to a gene: 7. The CDR3 runs 14 residues. The CDR3 loop reads CASSALAGEGEQFF. Here the CDR3 DNA reads TGTGCCAGCAGCGCTCTAGCGGGAGAGGGTGAGCAGTTCTTC.

This clone was detected many times. V is TRBV27 and J is TRBJ1-2; 7 positions match TRBD1. This CDR3 contains 14 residues. Trimming at V came to 6 bases and at J to 4 bases, leaving 8 bases not matched to a gene. CDR1 and CDR2 from the germline V gene are MNHEY and SMNVEV (reference sequence). The CDR3 is CASSSLQGTYGYTF. CDR3 nucleotide sequence: TGTGCCAGCAGCTCCCTACAGGGGACCTATGGCTACACCTTC.

This clone was recorded many times. The CDR3 DNA reads as TGTGCCAGCAGCCCATCGGGCTATGGCTACACCTTC. Encoded protein: CASSPSGYGYTF. The chain employs TRBV7-2 and TRBJ1-2; D gene unclear. This CDR3 comprises 12 residues. The germline V gene encodes CDR1 SGHTA and CDR2 FQGNSA. Trimming took off 5 bases at V and 4 bases at J, with 8 bases between the two ends. Combining the CDR3 with reference TRBV7-2 and TRBJ1-2 gives the whole variable domain GAGVSQSPSNKVTEKGKDVELRCDPISGHTALYWYRQSLGQGLEFLIYFQGNSAPDKSGLPSDRFSAERTGGSVSTLTIQRTQQEDSAVYLCASSPSGYGYTFGSGTRLTVV.